This T cell receptor (beta chain) was observed in a study of T cells in Graves' hyperthyroidism and ophthalmopathy. Amplification yielded TCR beta CDR3 regions, with RNA transcripts as the source. The HTBI primer set drove a first-round RT-PCR of the TCR CDR3. TCRdb re-called the multiplex PCR reads through MiXCR, storing one row per CDR3 protein. The sample lists hundreds of thousands of distinct CDR3 sequences; roughly 14% were seen once. The germline V gene encodes CDR1 MNHEY and CDR2 SVGEGT. V was trimmed by 2 bases and J by 7 bases, leaving 11 bases between them. The length of the CDR3 is 14 residues. Points from the study as a whole: Ophthalmopathy got predicted by the model a median about six months before its onset. Separation of ophthalmopathy from stable hyperthyroidism was achieved by a 13 V-J model.

This clonotype has ten or more counts. The antigen is unknown. Sequenced sample: blood. The TCR originated in a woman aged 40-49 years with Graves' ophthalmopathy. This rearrangement joins TRBV6-2 or TRBV6-3 to TRBJ2-2, with a weak D call TRBD2 (5 bases). For the CDR3, the DNA is TGTGCCAGCAGTTACATGACGGCGGGCGGGGAGCTGTTTTTT. Residues: CASSYMTAGGELFF.